The 14 T cell receptor beta chains reported below all come from one sample, sequenced in a study of beta chain features in type 1 diabetes. What was sequenced were expressed TCRB transcripts, since all of the isolated RNA had been reverse transcribed. Clones were read by immunoSEQ multiplex PCR, and TCRdb kept only the in-frame ones, dropping some. In the table there are around 300,000 clones, 7% to 9% of which are singletons. The sample consisted of central memory CD4+ T cells from blood. All receptors come from a woman between 18 and 30 years old in good health.

The rearrangement uses TRBV6-5 and TRBJ2-1; the D gene is possibly TRBD1 (6 bases). The CDR3 runs to 15 residues. Trimming cost V 4 bases and J 2 bases, with 12 bases left between them. In germline, CDR1 is MNHEY, CDR2 SVGAGI. The CDR3 nucleotides read TGTGCCAGCAGTTCCGGGACACCCGCCTACAATGAGCAGTTCTTC. Its translation: CASSSGTPAYNEQFF.

The V gene is TRBV4-1, the J gene TRBJ2-1; D is perhaps TRBD1 (6 bases). This CDR3 spans 14 amino acids. The germline gives CDR1 MGHRA, CDR2 YSYEKL. The V end lost 8 bases, the J end lost 0 bases, and 11 bases lay between the germline ends. In nucleotides, the CDR3 is TGCGCCAGCGCTAGGGGGAGCTCCTACAATGAGCAGTTCTTC. This codes for CASARGSSYNEQFF.

This clone turned up a few times. V gene TRBV5-1 combines with J gene TRBJ2-5, with 12 bases matching TRBD2. From germline, CDR1 is SGHRS and CDR2 YFSETQ. V lost 3 bases and J lost 4; bases outside the gene matches: 1. There are 14 residues in the CDR3. CDR3 DNA sequence: TGCGCCAGCAGCTCGACTAGCGGGGGAGAGACCCAGTACTTC. This translates into CASSSTSGGETQYF.

The chain combines TRBV27 with TRBJ1-1, with a weak D call TRBD1 (5 bases). Germline V lookup: CDR1 MNHEY, CDR2 SMNVEV (reference sequence). V was trimmed by 2 bases and J by 1 base, leaving 5 bases between them. This CDR3 has 13 amino acids. The CDR3 DNA reads TGTGCCAGCAGTTTAAGGGGGAACACTGAAGCTTTCTTT. Protein product: CASSLRGNTEAFF.

In this sample, this clone turned up a few times. V usage is TRBV28 and J usage is TRBJ2-5; no firm D call. Looked up from germline, CDR1 is MDHEN and CDR2 is SYDVKM. The CDR3 sequence is 14 residues long. V was shortened by 1 base and J by 4 bases, with 10 bases between the two germline ends. The CDR3 reads CASSLSSPPETQYF. The CDR3 DNA follows: TGTGCCAGCAGTTTATCGTCCCCCCCAGAGACCCAGTACTTC.

This clone was counted between two and nine times. The chain recombines TRBV7-9 with TRBJ1-4; 9 positions match TRBD1. J lost 0 bases, V lost 5 bases, and 4 bases had no gene match. This CDR3 has 16 amino acids. Germline V gene lookup returns CDR1 SEHNR and CDR2 FQNEAQ (reference sequence). CDR3 region: CASSTTGGPTNEKLFF. In nucleotides, the CDR3 is TGTGCCAGCAGCACGACAGGGGGACCAACTAATGAAAAACTGTTTTTT.

The V and J genes are TRBV18 and TRBJ2-7; no clear D. The CDR3 has 16 amino acids. V was clipped by 3 bases and J by 0 bases, with 15 bases between them. Looked up from germline, CDR1 is KGHSH and CDR2 is LQKENI. This chain's CDR3 is CASSPSSLSASYEQYV. CDR3 nucleotides: TGTGCCAGCTCACCGAGTTCCTTGAGCGCCTCCTACGAGCAGTACGTC.

This clone turned up a few times. This chain connects TRBV29-1 to TRBJ1-3; D is perhaps TRBD1 (5 bases). Trimming cost V 8 bases and J 4 bases, with 12 bases left between them. The CDR3 is 12 residues long. Germline CDR1 is SQVTM and CDR2 is ANQGSEA. Written as DNA, the CDR3 is TGCAGCTTTACAGGTCTCGGAAACACCATATATTTT. As protein: CSFTGLGNTIYF.

This clone was found a few times. Other DNA sequences in this specimen translate into the identical CDR3. V usage is TRBV7-3 and J usage is TRBJ1-1; the D is unclear. CDR3 length equals 14 residues. From germline, CDR1 is SGHTA and CDR2 FQGTGA. V lost 5 bases and J 1 base, leaving 11 bases between the germline ends. DNA for the CDR3: TGTGCCAGCAGCCTTGGAACAGAGAACACTGAAGCTTTCTTT. It codes for CASSLGTENTEAFF.

This clone was seen more than once but under ten times. This chain connects TRBV5-4 to TRBJ2-3; 13 bases match TRBD2. Germline V lookup: CDR1 SGHNT, CDR2 YYREEE (reference sequence). The V segment lost 2 bases and the J segment 3 bases; nucleotides outside the gene matches: 6. CDR3 length: 17 residues. The CDR3 coding sequence is TGTGCCAGCAGCTTTGGGACTAGCGGGATGGGGACAGATACGCAGTATTTT. This gives the protein CASSFGTSGMGTDTQYF.

This clone has only a few counts. The chain has TRBV27 and TRBJ1-2, with 10 nucleotides matching TRBD1. The germline V gene encodes CDR1 MNHEY and CDR2 SMNVEV (reference sequence). The CDR3 runs 14 residues. The trim removed 6 bases at V and 7 bases at J, leaving 8 bases unmatched. The CDR3 loop reads CASSSGQGIFGYTF. CDR3 bases: TGTGCCAGCAGCTCGGGACAGGGGATTTTTGGCTACACCTTC.

V is TRBV27 and J is TRBJ2-7; D ambiguous. This CDR3 comprises 13 residues. Germline lookup yields CDR1 MNHEY and CDR2 SMNVEV (reference sequence). V lost 5 bases, J lost 2 bases, and 10 bases lay in between. CDR3 protein: CASSRVQTYEQYF. The CDR3 coding sequence is TGTGCCAGCAGTAGGGTACAGACCTACGAGCAGTACTTC.

Notes on this clone: The same CDR3 is also encoded by other DNA sequences in this sample. The chain carries TRBV9 and TRBJ2-1, with D possibly matching TRBD2 (6 bases). This CDR3 region has 15 residues. Germline lookup yields CDR1 SGDLS and CDR2 YYNGEE. V lost 3 bases and J lost 0, with 10 bases in between. The CDR3 loop reads CASSGRDRSYNEQFF. The CDR3 coding sequence is TGTGCCAGCAGCGGGAGGGATCGCTCCTACAATGAGCAGTTCTTC.

The J gene is TRBJ2-7, the V gene TRBV18; D is unclear. Germline V lookup: CDR1 KGHSH, CDR2 LQKENI. Trimming took off 6 bases at V and 0 bases at J, with 12 bases between the two ends. There are 14 residues in the CDR3. The CDR3 loop is CASSEDRSSYEQYF. Written as DNA, the CDR3 is TGTGCCAGCTCGGAAGATCGGAGCTCCTACGAGCAGTACTTC.